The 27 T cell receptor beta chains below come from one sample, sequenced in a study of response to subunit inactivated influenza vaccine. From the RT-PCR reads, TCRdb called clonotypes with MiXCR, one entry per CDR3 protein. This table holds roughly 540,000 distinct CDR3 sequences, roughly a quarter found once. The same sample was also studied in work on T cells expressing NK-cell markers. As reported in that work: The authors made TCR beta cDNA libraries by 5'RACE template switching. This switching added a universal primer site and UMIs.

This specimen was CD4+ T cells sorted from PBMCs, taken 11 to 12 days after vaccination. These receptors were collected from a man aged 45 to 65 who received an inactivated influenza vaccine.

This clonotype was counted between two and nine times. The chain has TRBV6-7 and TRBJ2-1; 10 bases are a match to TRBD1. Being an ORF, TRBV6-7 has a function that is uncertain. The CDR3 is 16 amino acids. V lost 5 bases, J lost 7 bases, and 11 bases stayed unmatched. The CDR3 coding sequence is TGTGCCAGCAGTCGGGACAGGGGATTTGGGTCGAATGAGCAGTTCTTC. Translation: CASSRDRGFGSNEQFF.

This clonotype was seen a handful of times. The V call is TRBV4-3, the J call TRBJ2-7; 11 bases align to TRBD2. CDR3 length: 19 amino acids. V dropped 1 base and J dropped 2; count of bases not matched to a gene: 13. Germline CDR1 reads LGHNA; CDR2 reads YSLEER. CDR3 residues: CASSQVWLAGGQNTYEQYF. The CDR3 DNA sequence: TGCGCCAGCAGCCAAGTTTGGCTAGCGGGGGGCCAAAACACCTACGAGCAGTACTTC.

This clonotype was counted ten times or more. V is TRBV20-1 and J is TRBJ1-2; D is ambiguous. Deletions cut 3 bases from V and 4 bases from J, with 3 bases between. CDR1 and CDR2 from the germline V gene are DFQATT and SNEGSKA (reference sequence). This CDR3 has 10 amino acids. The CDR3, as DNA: TGCAGTGCTAGCAGCTATGGCTACACCTTC. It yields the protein CSASSYGYTF.

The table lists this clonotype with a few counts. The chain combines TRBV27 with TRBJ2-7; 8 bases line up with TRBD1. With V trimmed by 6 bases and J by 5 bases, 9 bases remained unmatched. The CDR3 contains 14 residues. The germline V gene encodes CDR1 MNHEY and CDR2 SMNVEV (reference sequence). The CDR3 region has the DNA TGTGCCAGCAGCGACGGCAGGGGGCTCGACGAGCAGTACTTC. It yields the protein CASSDGRGLDEQYF.

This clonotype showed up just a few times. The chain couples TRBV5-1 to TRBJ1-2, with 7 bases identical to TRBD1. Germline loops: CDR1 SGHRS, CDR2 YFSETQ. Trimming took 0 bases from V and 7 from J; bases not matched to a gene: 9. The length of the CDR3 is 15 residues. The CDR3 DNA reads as TGCGCCAGCAGCTTGGGGGCTACAGGGGACTCTGGCTACACCTTC. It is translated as CASSLGATGDSGYTF.

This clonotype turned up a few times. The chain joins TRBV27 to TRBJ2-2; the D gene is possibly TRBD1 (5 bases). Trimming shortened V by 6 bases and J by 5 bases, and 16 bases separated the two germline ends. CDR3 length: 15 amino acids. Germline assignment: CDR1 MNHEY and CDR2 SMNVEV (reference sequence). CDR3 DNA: TGTGCCAGCAGCGAGACCAGGGTTTCGACCGGGGAGCTGTTTTTT. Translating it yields CASSETRVSTGELFF.

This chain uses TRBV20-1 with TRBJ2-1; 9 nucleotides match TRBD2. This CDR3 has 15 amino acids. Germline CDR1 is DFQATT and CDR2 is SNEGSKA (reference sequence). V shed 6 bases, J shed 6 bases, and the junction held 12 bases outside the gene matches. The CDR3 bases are TGCAGTGCGGCATCGTTAGCGGGAGTATTCAATGAGCAGTTCTTC. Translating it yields CSAASLAGVFNEQFF.

This CDR3 reads CASSEPGQGETQYF. As DNA, the CDR3 is TGTGCCAGCAGTGAACCGGGACAGGGTGAGACCCAGTACTTC. This sequence joins TRBV2 and TRBJ2-5, with 9 bases that match TRBD1. Germline values: CDR1 SNHLY, CDR2 FYNNEI. The CDR3 is made up of 14 amino acids. V lost 2 bases and J lost 5; bases outside the gene matches: 3.

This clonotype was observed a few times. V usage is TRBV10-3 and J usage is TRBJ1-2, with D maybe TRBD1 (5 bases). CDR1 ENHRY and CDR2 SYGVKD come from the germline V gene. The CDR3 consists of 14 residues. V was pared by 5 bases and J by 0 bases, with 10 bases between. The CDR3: CAISQLTANYGYTF. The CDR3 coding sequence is TGTGCCATCAGTCAGTTGACAGCTAACTATGGCTACACCTTC.

This chain's CDR3 is CASSQAQGTEKLFF. The CDR3 DNA follows: TGCGCCAGCAGCCAAGCCCAGGGTACCGAAAAACTGTTTTTT. The J gene is TRBJ1-4, the V gene TRBV4-3; a possible D gene is TRBD1 (5 bases). V was cut by 1 base and J by 8 bases, with 11 bases left in between. The CDR3 is 14 amino acids. Germline CDR1 is LGHNA and CDR2 is YSLEER.

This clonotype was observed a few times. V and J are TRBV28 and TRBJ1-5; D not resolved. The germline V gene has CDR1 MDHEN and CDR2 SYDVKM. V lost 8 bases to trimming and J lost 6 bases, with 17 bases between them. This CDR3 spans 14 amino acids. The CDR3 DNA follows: TGTGCCAGCGGGGTTCCGCCCGGGTTTCAGCCCCAGCATTTT. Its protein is CASGVPPGFQPQHF.

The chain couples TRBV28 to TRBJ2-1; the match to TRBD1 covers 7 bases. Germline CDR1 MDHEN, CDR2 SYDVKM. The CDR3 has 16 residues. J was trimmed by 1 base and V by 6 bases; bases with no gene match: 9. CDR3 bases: TGTGCCAGCAGATCAGGGGGAACTCAGTCCTACAATGAGCAGTTCTTC. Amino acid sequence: CASRSGGTQSYNEQFF.

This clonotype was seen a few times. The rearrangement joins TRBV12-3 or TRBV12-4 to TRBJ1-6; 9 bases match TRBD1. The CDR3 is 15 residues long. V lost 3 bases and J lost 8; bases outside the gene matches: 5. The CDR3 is CASSFGGTGHSPLHF. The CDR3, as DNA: TGTGCCAGCAGTTTCGGGGGGACAGGGCATTCACCCCTCCACTTT.

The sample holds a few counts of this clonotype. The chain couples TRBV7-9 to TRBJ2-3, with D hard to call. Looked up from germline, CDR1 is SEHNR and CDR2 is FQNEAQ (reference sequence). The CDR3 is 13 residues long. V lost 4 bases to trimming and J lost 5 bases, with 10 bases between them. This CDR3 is CASSYPPKDTQYF. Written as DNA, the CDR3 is TGTGCCAGCAGCTACCCACCCAAAGATACGCAGTATTTT.

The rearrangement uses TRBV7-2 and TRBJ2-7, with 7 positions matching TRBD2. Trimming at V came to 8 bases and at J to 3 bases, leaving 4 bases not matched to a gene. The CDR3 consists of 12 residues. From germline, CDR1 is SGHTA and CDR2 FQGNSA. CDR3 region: CASAASGYEQYF. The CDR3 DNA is TGTGCCAGCGCGGCTAGCGGCTACGAGCAGTACTTC.

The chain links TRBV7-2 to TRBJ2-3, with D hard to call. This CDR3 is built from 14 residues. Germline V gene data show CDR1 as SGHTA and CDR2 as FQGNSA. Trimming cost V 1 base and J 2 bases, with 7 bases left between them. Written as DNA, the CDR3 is TGTGCCAGCAGCTTAGTAGGGTACACAGATACGCAGTATTTT. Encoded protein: CASSLVGYTDTQYF.

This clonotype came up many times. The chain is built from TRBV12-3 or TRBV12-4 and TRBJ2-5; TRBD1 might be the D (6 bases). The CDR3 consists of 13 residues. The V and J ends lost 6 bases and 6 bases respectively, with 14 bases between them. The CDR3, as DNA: TGTGCCAGCAGCCTCACAGGGTCGAAGACCCAGTACTTC. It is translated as CASSLTGSKTQYF.

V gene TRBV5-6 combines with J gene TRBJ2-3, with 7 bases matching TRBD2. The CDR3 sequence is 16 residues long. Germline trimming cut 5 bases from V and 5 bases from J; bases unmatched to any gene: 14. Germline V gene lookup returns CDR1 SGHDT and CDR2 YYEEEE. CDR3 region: CASSPKRGRGGDTQYF. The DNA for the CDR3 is TGTGCCAGCAGTCCAAAGCGGGGAAGAGGAGGAGATACGCAGTATTTT.

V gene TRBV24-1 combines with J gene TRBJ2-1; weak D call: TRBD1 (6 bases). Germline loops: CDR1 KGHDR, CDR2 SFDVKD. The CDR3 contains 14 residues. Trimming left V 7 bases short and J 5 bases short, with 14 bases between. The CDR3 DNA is TGTGCCACCAGCGGACAGTGGTTTAACAATGAGCAGTTCTTC. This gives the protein CATSGQWFNNEQFF.

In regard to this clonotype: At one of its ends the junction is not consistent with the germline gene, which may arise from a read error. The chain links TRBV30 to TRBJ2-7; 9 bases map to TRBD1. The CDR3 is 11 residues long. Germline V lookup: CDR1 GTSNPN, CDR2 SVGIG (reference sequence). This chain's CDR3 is CAWSTGGSPIF. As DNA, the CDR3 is TGTGCCTGGAGTACAGGGGGCTCACCTATTTTC. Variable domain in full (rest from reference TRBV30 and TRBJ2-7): SQTIHQWPATLVQPVGSPLSLECTVEGTSNPNLYWYRQAAGRGLQLLFYSVGIGQISSEVPQNLSASRPQDRQFILSSKKLLLSDSGFYLCAWSTGGSPIFGPGTRLTVT.

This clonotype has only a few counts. The CDR3 sequence is CASSGVGDPTDTQYF. In nucleotides, the CDR3 is TGCGCCAGCAGCGGGGTAGGGGACCCCACAGATACGCAGTATTTT. This chain uses TRBV5-1 with TRBJ2-3, with D perhaps given as TRBD1 or TRBD2 (5 bases each). From germline, CDR1 is SGHRS and CDR2 YFSETQ. This CDR3 region has 15 residues. With 4 bases removed from V and 2 bases from J, the gap between germline ends came to 14 bases.

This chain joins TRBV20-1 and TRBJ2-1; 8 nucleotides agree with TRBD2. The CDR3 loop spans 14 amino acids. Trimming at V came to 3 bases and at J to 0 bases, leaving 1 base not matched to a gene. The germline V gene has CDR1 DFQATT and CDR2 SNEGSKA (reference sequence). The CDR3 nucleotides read TGCAGTGCTAGGGGACTAGACTCCTACAATGAGCAGTTCTTC. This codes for CSARGLDSYNEQFF.

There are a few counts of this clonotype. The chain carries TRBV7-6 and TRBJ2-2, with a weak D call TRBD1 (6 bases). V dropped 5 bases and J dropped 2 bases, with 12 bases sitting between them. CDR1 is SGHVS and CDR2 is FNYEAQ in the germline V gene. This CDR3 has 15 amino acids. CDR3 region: CASSPWTENTGELFF. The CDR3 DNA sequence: TGTGCCAGCAGCCCGTGGACAGAAAACACCGGGGAGCTGTTTTTT.

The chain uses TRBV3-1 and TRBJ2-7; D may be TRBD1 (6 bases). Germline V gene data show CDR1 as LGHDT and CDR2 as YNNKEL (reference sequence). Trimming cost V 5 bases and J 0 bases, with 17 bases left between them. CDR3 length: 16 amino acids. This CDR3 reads CASSSRQDTFSYEQYF. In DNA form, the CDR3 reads TGTGCCAGCAGCTCTCGACAGGACACCTTCTCCTACGAGCAGTACTTC.

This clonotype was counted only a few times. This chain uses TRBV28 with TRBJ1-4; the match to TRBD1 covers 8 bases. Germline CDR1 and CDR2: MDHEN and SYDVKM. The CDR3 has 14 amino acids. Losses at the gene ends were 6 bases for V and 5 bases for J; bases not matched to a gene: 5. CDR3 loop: CASRGDRRNEKLFF. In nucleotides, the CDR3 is TGTGCCAGCAGGGGGGACAGGAGGAATGAAAAACTGTTTTTT.

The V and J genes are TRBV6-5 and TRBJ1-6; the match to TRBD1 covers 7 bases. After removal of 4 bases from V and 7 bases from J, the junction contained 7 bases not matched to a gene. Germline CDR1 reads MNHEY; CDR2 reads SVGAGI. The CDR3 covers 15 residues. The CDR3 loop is CASSSGGTENSPLHF. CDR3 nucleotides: TGTGCCAGCAGTTCGGGGGGGACAGAAAATTCACCCCTCCACTTT.

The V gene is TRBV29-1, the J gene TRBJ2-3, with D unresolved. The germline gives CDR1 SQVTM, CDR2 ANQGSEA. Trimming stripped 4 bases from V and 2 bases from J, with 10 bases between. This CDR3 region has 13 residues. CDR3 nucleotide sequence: TGCAGCGTTGCTCGGCAGACCACAGATACGCAGTATTTT. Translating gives CSVARQTTDTQYF.